Sequencing of this TCR beta chain was carried out in a study of blood T cell repertoires in COVID-19. Study as a whole: T cells, B-cell-depleted T cells, or PBMCs supplied cDNA or gDNA.

Authors' analysis steps: Counts of nucleated cells, estimated from reference gene primer amplification, were obtained. Produced via immunoSEQ multiplex PCR; TCRdb's table is partial and in-frame only. Clone size and the V and J calls come from that table; the DNA yielded D and trimming. The table lists fewer than 350,000 clones, roughly nine tenths of them singletons. The length of the CDR3 is 17 residues. CDR1 is ENHRY, CDR2 SYGVKD, per germline. Unmatched junction bases numbered 8, after V lost 8 bases and J lost 0 bases. A few counts support this clone. The sample taken for sequencing was peripheral blood. The chain links TRBV10-3 to TRBJ1-5; 12 positions agree with TRBD1. This clonotype was obtained from a woman aged 55-70 years with COVID-19, enrolled during active disease. CDR3 sequence (DNA): TGTGCCATCTCGGGGACAGGGGGCGGGTATAGCAATCAGCCCCAGCATTTT. This codes for CAISGTGGGYSNQPQHF.